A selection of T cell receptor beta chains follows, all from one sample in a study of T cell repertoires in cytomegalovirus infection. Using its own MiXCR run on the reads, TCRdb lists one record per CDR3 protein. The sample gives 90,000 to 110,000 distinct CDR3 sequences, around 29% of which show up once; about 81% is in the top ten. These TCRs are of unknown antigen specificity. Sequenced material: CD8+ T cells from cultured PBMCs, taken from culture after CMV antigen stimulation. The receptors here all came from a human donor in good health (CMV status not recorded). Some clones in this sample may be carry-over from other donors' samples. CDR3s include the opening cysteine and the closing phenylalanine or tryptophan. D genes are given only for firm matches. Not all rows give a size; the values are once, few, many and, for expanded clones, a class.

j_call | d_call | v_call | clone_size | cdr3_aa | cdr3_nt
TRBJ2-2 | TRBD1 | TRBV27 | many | CASSLSGQGAVGELFF | TGTGCCAGCAGTTTATCCGGACAGGGGGCAGTCGGGGAGCTGTTTTTT
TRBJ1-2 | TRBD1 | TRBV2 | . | CASQTGHGYTF | TGTGCCAGCCAGACAGGGCACGGCTACACCTTC
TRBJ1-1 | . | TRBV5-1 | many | CASSSLGRGYTEAFF | TGCGCCAGCAGCTCCTTGGGAAGAGGGTACACTGAAGCTTTCTTT
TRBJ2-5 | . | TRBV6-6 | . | CASSSTGIEETQYF | TGTGCCAGCAGTTCTACAGGGATAGAAGAGACTCAGTACTTC
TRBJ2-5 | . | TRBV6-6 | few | CASSLQGGTQRETQYF | TGTGCCAGCAGCCTACAGGGAGGGACCCAAAGAGAGACCCAGTACTTC
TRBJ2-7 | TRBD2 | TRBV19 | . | CASSIGLAGASYEQYF | TGTGCCAGTAGTATTGGCCTAGCGGGGGCCTCCTACGAGCAGTACTTC
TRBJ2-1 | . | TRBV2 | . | CASINRGDYNEQFF | TGTGCCAGCATCAATAGGGGCGATTACAATGAGCAGTTCTTC
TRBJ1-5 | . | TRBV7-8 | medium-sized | CASQGFGGNQPQHF | TGTGCCAGCCAGGGGTTCGGGGGCAATCAGCCCCAGCATTTT
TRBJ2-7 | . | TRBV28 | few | CATNRVINYEQYF | TGTGCCACCAACAGGGTTATAAATTACGAGCAGTACTTC
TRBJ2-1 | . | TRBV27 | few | CASNDGLWGEQFF | TGTGCCAGCAACGACGGACTCTGGGGTGAGCAGTTCTTC
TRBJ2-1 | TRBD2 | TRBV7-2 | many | CASSLALSAGGSYNEQFF | TGTGCCAGCAGCTTAGCGCTTTCAGCGGGGGGGTCCTACAATGAGCAGTTCTTC
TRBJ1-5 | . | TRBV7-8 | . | CASSNPAGVPDQPQHF | TGTGCCAGCAGCAACCCCGCAGGAGTGCCCGATCAGCCCCAGCATTTT
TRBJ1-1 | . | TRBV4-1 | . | CASSQVRQVTTEAFF | TGCGCCAGCAGCCAAGTACGACAGGTTACCACTGAAGCTTTCTTT
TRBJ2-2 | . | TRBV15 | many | CATSRDSRTGELFF | TGTGCCACCAGCAGAGATTCCCGCACCGGGGAGCTGTTTTTT
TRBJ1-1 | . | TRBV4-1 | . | CASSLGRGYTEAFF | TGCGCCAGCAGCCTAGGGCGGGGTTACACTGAAGCTTTCTTT
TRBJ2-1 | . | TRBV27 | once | CASSLNVGDHFNEQFF | TGTGCCAGCAGTTTAAATGTGGGGGACCACTTCAATGAGCAGTTCTTC
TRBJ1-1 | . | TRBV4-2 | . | CASSQEDSQEAEAFF | TGTGCCAGCAGCCAAGAGGACAGTCAGGAAGCTGAAGCTTTCTTT
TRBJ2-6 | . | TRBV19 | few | CASSIDLAGANVLTF | TGTGCCAGTAGTATAGATCTGGCTGGGGCCAACGTCCTGACTTTC
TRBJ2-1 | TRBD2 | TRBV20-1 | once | CSALGASGAQYNEQFF | TGCAGTGCCCTGGGGGCTAGCGGGGCCCAATACAATGAGCAGTTCTTC
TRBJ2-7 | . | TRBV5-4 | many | CASSLRYSYEQYF | TGTGCCAGCAGCTTGAGGTATTCCTACGAGCAGTACTTC
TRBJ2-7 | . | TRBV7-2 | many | CASSRPWDGDEQYF | TGTGCCAGCAGCCGCCCTTGGGATGGCGACGAGCAGTACTTC
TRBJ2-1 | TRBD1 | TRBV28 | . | CASSTDRGPYNEQFF | TGTGCCAGCAGTACGGACAGGGGGCCCTACAATGAGCAGTTCTTC
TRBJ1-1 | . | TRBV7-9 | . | CASSHSTMNTEAFF | TGTGCCAGCAGCCATAGTACCATGAACACTGAAGCTTTCTTT
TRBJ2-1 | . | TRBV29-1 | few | CSVEDGGPYNEQFF | TGCAGCGTTGAGGATGGGGGGCCTTACAATGAGCAGTTCTTC
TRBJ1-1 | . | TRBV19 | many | CASSMDGGYTEAFF | TGTGCCAGTAGTATGGATGGGGGTTACACTGAAGCTTTCTTT
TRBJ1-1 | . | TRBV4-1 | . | CASSQDWGGTEAFF | TGCGCCAGCAGCCAAGATTGGGGGGGCACTGAAGCTTTCTTT
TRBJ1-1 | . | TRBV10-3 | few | CAIREPGMNTEAFF | TGTGCCATCCGTGAGCCGGGGATGAACACTGAAGCTTTCTTT
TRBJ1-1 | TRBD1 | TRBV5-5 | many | CASSLGQAGNTEAFF | TGTGCCAGCAGCCTAGGACAGGCGGGAAACACTGAAGCTTTCTTT
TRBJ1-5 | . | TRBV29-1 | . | CSPPSGYSNQPQHF | TGCAGCCCGCCTTCGGGTTATAGCAATCAGCCCCAGCATTTT
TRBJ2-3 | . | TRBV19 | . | CASSLYGTDTQYF | TGTGCCAGTAGCTTATACGGCACAGATACGCAGTATTTT
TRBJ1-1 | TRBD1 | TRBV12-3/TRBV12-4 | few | CASSLEGTGSHTEAFF | TGTGCCAGCAGTTTAGAGGGGACAGGGTCTCACACTGAAGCTTTCTTT
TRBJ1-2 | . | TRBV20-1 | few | CSARDGVGSGGYTF | TGCAGTGCTAGAGACGGAGTAGGGAGTGGCGGCTACACCTTC
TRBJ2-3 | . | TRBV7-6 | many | CASSLAESRRDTQYF | TGTGCCAGCAGCTTAGCGGAATCTCGAAGGGATACGCAGTATTTT
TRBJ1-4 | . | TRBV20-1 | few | CSARVRALRDEKLFF | TGCAGTGCTAGAGTCCGGGCTCTAAGGGATGAAAAACTGTTTTTT
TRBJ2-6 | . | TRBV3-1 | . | CASNQETGANVLTF | TGTGCCAGCAACCAGGAAACTGGGGCCAACGTCCTGACTTTC
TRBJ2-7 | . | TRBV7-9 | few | CASSLARGMSSYEQYF | TGTGCCAGCAGCTTAGCTCGGGGGATGAGCTCCTACGAGCAGTACTTC
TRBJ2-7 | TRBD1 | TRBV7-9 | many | CASSARDRYYEQYF | TGTGCCAGCAGCGCCCGGGACAGATACTACGAGCAGTACTTC
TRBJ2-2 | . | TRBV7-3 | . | CASSSNANTGELFF | TGTGCCAGCAGCTCCAATGCGAACACCGGGGAGCTGTTTTTT
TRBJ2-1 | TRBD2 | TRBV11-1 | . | CASSLASGGYNEQFF | TGTGCCAGCAGCTTAGCTAGCGGGGGGTACAATGAGCAGTTCTTC
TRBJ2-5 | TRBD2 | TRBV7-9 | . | CASSLPVEAGEQETQYF | TGTGCCAGCAGCTTGCCGGTGGAAGCGGGGGAACAAGAGACCCAGTACTTC
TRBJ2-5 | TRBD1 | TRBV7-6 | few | CASDAGGAETQYF | TGTGCCAGCGACGCAGGGGGCGCAGAGACCCAGTACTTC
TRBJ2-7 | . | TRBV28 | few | CASSLAGAYEQYF | TGTGCCAGCAGTTTGGCAGGGGCATACGAGCAGTACTTC
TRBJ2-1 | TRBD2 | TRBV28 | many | CASSLTLFGGAENEQFF | TGTGCCAGCAGTTTAACCCTCTTCGGGGGGGCTGAAAATGAGCAGTTCTTC
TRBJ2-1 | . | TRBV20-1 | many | CSASGGDYNEQFF | TGCAGTGCTAGCGGCGGGGACTACAATGAGCAGTTCTTC
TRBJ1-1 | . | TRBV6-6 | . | CASSYDPRGTEAFF | TGTGCCAGCAGTTACGATCCACGCGGTACTGAAGCTTTCTTT
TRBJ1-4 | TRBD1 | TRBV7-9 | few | CASSPPGQGYEKLFF | TGTGCCAGCAGCCCTCCGGGACAGGGTTATGAAAAACTGTTTTTT
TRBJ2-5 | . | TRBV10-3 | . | CAISGRNQETQYF | TGTGCCATCAGTGGCCGCAACCAAGAGACCCAGTACTTC
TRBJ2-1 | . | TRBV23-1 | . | CASSRESGPAGEQFF | TGCGCCAGCAGTCGGGAAAGCGGGCCGGCGGGTGAGCAGTTCTTC
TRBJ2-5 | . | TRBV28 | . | CASRPSPQETQYF | TGTGCCAGCAGACCAAGCCCGCAAGAGACCCAGTACTTC
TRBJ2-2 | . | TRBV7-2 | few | CASSSPSSAHTGELFF | TGTGCCAGCAGCTCCCCTAGCAGCGCCCACACCGGGGAGCTGTTTTTT
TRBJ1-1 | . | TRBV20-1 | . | CSARDSIDLNTEAFF | TGCAGTGCTAGAGATTCGATAGACTTGAACACTGAAGCTTTCTTT